One sample yielded the 28 T cell receptor beta chains listed below, sequenced in a study of cytomegalovirus exposure and HLA in healthy donors. PCR was performed using 60 Vbeta and 13 Jbeta primers. TCRdb's table, derived via immunoSEQ multiplex PCR, lists solely in-frame clones and lacks some. Seen here are 150,000 to 180,000 clones, roughly 80% observed once, and the top ten hold roughly 13%. Material: PBMCs. The receptors shown here come from a man aged 25-40 years in good health and CMV-seropositive.

The count of this clone is one. The rearrangement joins TRBV5-6 to TRBJ2-1; D possibly corresponds to TRBD1 (6 bases). In germline, CDR1 is SGHDT, CDR2 YYEEEE. Trimming shortened V by 0 bases and J by 2 bases, and 9 bases separated the two germline ends. This CDR3 spans 15 amino acids. This CDR3 reads CASSLVDRAYNEQFF. CDR3 coding DNA: TGTGCCAGCAGCTTGGTGGACAGAGCCTACAATGAGCAGTTCTTC.

The V gene is TRBV9, the J gene TRBJ1-4, with 9 bases lining up with TRBD1. CDR1 and CDR2 from the germline V gene are SGDLS and YYNGEE. This CDR3 contains 15 residues. V was clipped by 2 bases and J by 4 bases; unmatched bases: 3. The chain's CDR3 is CASSVGTGRNEKLFF. DNA for the CDR3: TGTGCCAGCAGCGTGGGGACAGGGCGTAATGAAAAACTGTTTTTT.

The chain has TRBV7-3 and TRBJ2-3; no clear D. V lost 4 bases and J lost 4, with 3 bases in between. Per the germline V gene, CDR1 is SGHTA and CDR2 is FQGTGA. CDR3 length: 11 residues. The chain's CDR3 is CASSSADTQYF. The CDR3 DNA sequence: TGTGCCAGCAGCTCAGCAGATACGCAGTATTTT.

The chain joins TRBV5-6 to TRBJ2-7; a weak D match, TRBD1 (6 bases). The CDR3 is 15 amino acids. The germline V and J ends were trimmed by 0 bases and 0 bases, with 10 bases remaining between them. Germline values: CDR1 SGHDT, CDR2 YYEEEE. Written as DNA, the CDR3 is TGTGCCAGCAGCTTGGGACAGGCTACCTCCTACGAGCAGTACTTC. Translation gives CASSLGQATSYEQYF.

The chain has TRBV4-1 and TRBJ2-7, with 10 bases that match TRBD1. Germline V gene lookup returns CDR1 MGHRA and CDR2 YSYEKL. V lost 0 bases and J lost 7; bases outside the gene matches: 12. The CDR3 sequence is 17 residues long. CDR3 DNA sequence: TGCGCCAGCAGCCAAGATCGTCGGAGACAGGGGGCCCGTGAGCAGTACTTC. Translated, it gives CASSQDRRRQGAREQYF.

The chain employs TRBV4-1 and TRBJ1-5, with D possibly matching TRBD1 (6 bases). The ends were cut back, 4 bases at V and 8 bases at J, with 18 bases in the middle. CDR1 and CDR2 from the germline V gene are MGHRA and YSYEKL. This CDR3 region has 15 residues. Written as DNA, the CDR3 is TGCGCCAGCAGCCCGTCCAGGGGCTTAGGGAAGCCCCAGCATTTT. Translating it yields CASSPSRGLGKPQHF.

The chain combines TRBV5-8 with TRBJ2-5, with TRBD1 matching 8 bases. V lost 4 bases and J lost 4; bases outside the gene matches: 6. Germline V lookup: CDR1 SGHTS, CDR2 YDEGEE. CDR3 size: 14 residues. In nucleotides, the CDR3 is TGTGCCAGCAGCCCGGAGACAGGGGTAGAGACCCAGTACTTC. Its translation is CASSPETGVETQYF.

The genes are TRBV5-8 and TRBJ2-5; the D is unclear. In germline, CDR1 is SGHTS, CDR2 YDEGEE. Trimming cost V 4 bases and J 5 bases, with 15 bases left between them. There are 14 residues in the CDR3. The CDR3: CASSLVGRYETQYF. CDR3 DNA: TGTGCCAGCAGCCTCGTGGGCCGGTACGAGACCCAGTACTTC.

The chain carries TRBV4-1 and TRBJ2-5; tentatively, D is TRBD2 (6 bases). The DNA end is a closer match to TRBJ2-7, so the J assignment may be wrong. Germline V CDR1 and CDR2: MGHRA, YSYEKL. This CDR3 spans 19 amino acids. The CDR3 DNA is TGCGCCAGCAGCCGCAAGCGGACTGGAGGGACCCAATTCCTGTACGAGCAGTACTTC. Translating it yields CASSRKRTGGTQFLYEQYF.

V gene TRBV11-2 combines with J gene TRBJ2-2, with no clear D. The CDR3 runs to 13 residues. The ends were cut back, 0 bases at V and 7 bases at J, with 6 bases in the middle. CDR1 is SGHAT, CDR2 FQNNGV, per germline. The DNA of the CDR3 is TGTGCCAGCAGCTTAGAGAGTGGCGGGGAGCTGTTTTTT. As protein: CASSLESGGELFF.

The rearrangement joins TRBV30 to TRBJ2-3, with 13 bases identical to TRBD2. CDR3 length equals 17 residues. The V and J ends lost 1 base and 4 bases, in that order; junction bases with no gene match: 8. Germline assignment: CDR1 GTSNPN and CDR2 SVGIG (reference sequence). CDR3 region: CAWSGRRTSGSADTQYF. DNA of the CDR3: TGTGCCTGGAGTGGACGGCGGACTAGCGGGAGTGCAGATACGCAGTATTTT.

The V and J genes are TRBV11-2 and TRBJ2-7; TRBD1 matches 7 bases. The V and J ends lost 5 bases and 4 bases, in that order; junction bases with no gene match: 11. The CDR3 spans 15 residues. Germline CDR1 SGHAT, CDR2 FQNNGV. CDR3 loop: CASSPETGIQYEQYF. In DNA, the CDR3 is TGTGCCAGCAGCCCTGAGACAGGGATACAATACGAGCAGTACTTC.

The genes are TRBV27 and TRBJ1-5; 11 bases agree with TRBD1. Losses at the gene ends were 6 bases for V and 8 bases for J; bases not matched to a gene: 6. This CDR3 region has 14 residues. In germline, CDR1 is MNHEY, CDR2 SMNVEV (reference sequence). CDR3 sequence (DNA): TGTGCCAGCAGCCTAGGACAGGGGGCTGAGCCCCAGCATTTT. The encoded protein is CASSLGQGAEPQHF.

In its sample, this clone was seen a few times. This chain connects TRBV4-2 to TRBJ2-5, with 10 bases matching TRBD2. After removal of 2 bases from V and 3 bases from J, the junction contained 0 bases not matched to a gene. Germline CDR1 LGHNA, CDR2 YNFKEQ. CDR3 length: 14 amino acids. Here the CDR3 DNA reads TGTGCCAGCAGCCAACTAGCGGGAGAAGAGACCCAGTACTTC. Translated, it gives CASSQLAGEETQYF.

The genes are TRBV7-2 and TRBJ2-1, with 9 bases lining up with TRBD2. V lost 11 bases and J lost 10; bases outside the gene matches: 18. This CDR3 is built from 15 residues. In germline, CDR1 is SGHTA, CDR2 FQGNSA. The CDR3 DNA reads TGTGCCGGAAGGGAGGGGACTAGCTCTACGCGCGAGCAGTTCTTC. It translates to CAGREGTSSTREQFF. Drawing the rest from reference TRBV7-2 and TRBJ2-1, the complete variable domain is GAGVSQSPSNKVTEKGKDVELRCDPISGHTALYWYRQSLGQGLEFLIYFQGNSAPDKSGLPSDRFSAERTGGSVSTLTIQRTQQEDSAVYLCAGREGTSSTREQFFGPGTRLTVL.

The V and J genes are TRBV28 and TRBJ1-2, with 10 bases aligning to TRBD1. This CDR3 has 13 amino acids. Looked up from germline, CDR1 is MDHEN and CDR2 is SYDVKM. Unmatched junction bases numbered 5, after V lost 5 bases and J lost 8 bases. The CDR3 reads CASSQTGGPGYTF. The CDR3 DNA follows: TGTGCCAGCAGTCAGACAGGGGGCCCGGGCTACACCTTC.

The chain combines TRBV27 with TRBJ2-7; 9 positions match TRBD1. With 4 bases clipped from V and 3 bases from J, the junction kept 4 bases outside the gene matches. This CDR3 has 14 residues. The germline V gene encodes CDR1 MNHEY and CDR2 SMNVEV (reference sequence). The DNA for the CDR3 is TGTGCCAGCAGTTGGAGACAGGGGGGCTACGAGCAGTACTTC. It translates to CASSWRQGGYEQYF.

The chain combines TRBV9 with TRBJ1-1; no definite D call. V gave up 0 bases and J gave up 5 bases, with 8 bases separating them. The CDR3 length is 13 residues. CDR1 and CDR2 (germline): SGDLS, YYNGEE. CDR3 residues: CASSVARGTEAFF. CDR3 sequence (DNA): TGTGCCAGCAGCGTAGCTCGGGGAACTGAAGCTTTCTTT.

The genes are TRBV5-4 and TRBJ1-4; 8 nucleotides line up with TRBD1. Trimming took 4 bases from V and 6 from J; bases not matched to a gene: 2. This CDR3 is 13 amino acids long. Germline V gene sequence: CDR1 SGHNT, CDR2 YYREEE (reference sequence). CDR3: CASSQTGDEKLFF. The CDR3 nucleotides read TGTGCCAGCAGCCAGACAGGGGATGAAAAACTGTTTTTT.

The CDR3 sequence: CASSQDPSGRGWETQYF. The CDR3, as DNA: TGTGCCAGCAGCCAAGATCCTAGCGGGAGAGGGTGGGAGACCCAGTACTTC. The chain uses TRBV4-2 and TRBJ2-5; TRBD2 matches 10 bases. Trimming cost V 0 bases and J 5 bases; bases outside gene matches: 9. Per the germline V gene, CDR1 is LGHNA and CDR2 is YNFKEQ. This CDR3 comprises 17 residues.

The J gene is TRBJ1-5, the V gene TRBV28; possibly TRBD1 for D (6 bases). The CDR3 extends over 15 amino acids. Germline-derived CDR1 and CDR2 are MDHEN and SYDVKM. Trimming took off 4 bases at V and 3 bases at J, with 13 bases between the two ends. DNA for the CDR3: TGTGCCAGCAGTTCAGGACAGCTACTCAATCAGCCCCAGCATTTT. Protein product: CASSSGQLLNQPQHF.

The J gene is TRBJ2-5, the V gene TRBV7-8, with a weak D call TRBD1 (6 bases). The V gene lost 7 bases and the J gene lost 6 bases, with 18 bases spanning the gap. This CDR3 has 14 amino acids. Germline values: CDR1 SGHVS, CDR2 FQNEAQ. CDR3 sequence (DNA): TGTGCCAGCACCCCTTCAGGGGACCTACAGACCCAGTACTTC. This encodes CASTPSGDLQTQYF.

The chain couples TRBV4-1 to TRBJ2-3; TRBD2 agrees at 8 bases. Germline CDR1 is MGHRA and CDR2 is YSYEKL. J lost 4 bases, V lost 0 bases, and 9 bases had no gene match. This CDR3 spans 17 amino acids. The CDR3 sequence is CASSQDGRREAADTQYF. CDR3 nucleotides: TGCGCCAGCAGCCAAGATGGGAGGCGGGAGGCGGCAGATACGCAGTATTTT.

In this sample, this clone turned up once. V gene TRBV29-1 combines with J gene TRBJ1-1; D is uncertain. The V and J ends lost 4 bases and 7 bases respectively, with 13 bases between them. The CDR3 covers 12 residues. In germline, CDR1 is SQVTM, CDR2 ANQGSEA. CDR3 sequence: CSVGRSGGEAFF. The CDR3, as DNA: TGCAGCGTTGGTAGGTCAGGAGGTGAAGCTTTCTTT.

The chain couples TRBV5-4 to TRBJ1-3; a weak D match, TRBD1 (5 bases). Trimming took 0 bases from V and 0 from J, leaving 7 bases between them. Germline V CDR1 and CDR2: SGHNT, YYREEE (reference sequence). The CDR3 runs 15 residues. For the CDR3, the DNA is TGTGCCAGCAGCTTGGACAGGAGCTCTGGAAACACCATATATTTT. Translation gives CASSLDRSSGNTIYF. Drawing the rest from reference TRBV5-4 and TRBJ1-3, the complete variable domain is ETGVTQSPTHLIKTRGQQVTLRCSSQSGHNTVSWYQQALGQGPQFIFQYYREEENGRGNFPPRFSGLQFPNYSSELNVNALELDDSALYLCASSLDRSSGNTIYFGEGSWLTVV.

The V gene is TRBV4-1, the J gene TRBJ2-7; the match to TRBD2 covers 11 bases. Germline V gene sequence: CDR1 MGHRA, CDR2 YSYEKL. The V segment lost 3 bases and the J segment 4 bases; nucleotides outside the gene matches: 5. The CDR3 consists of 15 residues. Here the CDR3 DNA reads TGCGCCAGCAGCCAGACTAGCGGGGCCGATTACGAGCAGTACTTC. Amino acids: CASSQTSGADYEQYF.

As concerns this clone: The junction does not match germline at one end; this may be a read error. The chain combines TRBV7-7 with TRBJ2-3; D might be TRBD2 (5 bases). This CDR3 contains 15 residues. Germline loops: CDR1 SSHAT, CDR2 FNYEAQ (reference sequence). The CDR3 sequence: CASSPFPLAPDTQYF. The CDR3 bases are TGTGCTAGCAGCCCCTTTCCCCTAGCCCCAGATACGCAGTATTTT.

This chain links TRBV10-2 with TRBJ2-5; D might be TRBD1 (6 bases). The V gene lost 6 bases and the J gene lost 0 bases, with 20 bases spanning the gap. The CDR3 sequence is 17 residues long. Germline V gene lookup returns CDR1 WSHSY and CDR2 SAAADI. CDR3 in amino acids: CASREKLQGLYQETQYF. As DNA, the CDR3 is TGCGCCAGCAGGGAAAAACTACAGGGATTGTACCAAGAGACCCAGTACTTC.